This TCR beta chain was sequenced during a study of blood T cell repertoires in COVID-19. Whole-study context: Specimens from acute and convalescent COVID-19 originated in the United States, Italy and Spain. Nucleic acid was either cDNA or gDNA, and it came from T cells, B-cell-depleted T cells, or PBMCs.

Sequenced by immunoSEQ multiplex PCR; TCRdb stores in-frame clones only, minus some. In the table there are under 130,000 clones, 85% to 90% of which are singletons. V was cut by 5 bases and J by 7 bases, with 17 bases left in between. Per germline, CDR1 SGHVS and CDR2 FQNEAQ. The CDR3 is 14 amino acids. V usage is TRBV7-8 and J usage is TRBJ2-5; possible D gene TRBD1, 5 bases. The receptor's source is a middle-aged man with acute or convalescent COVID-19. The sequencing sample was made of peripheral blood. DNA of the CDR3: TGTGCCAGCAGCCCGACCAGGGCCGAAGGGACCCAGTACTTC. This encodes CASSPTRAEGTQYF.